This entry describes one T cell receptor (beta chain). The specificity of this receptor is unknown. No base-level quality is on record; no much larger clone is a single base apart. Each collaborating institution followed its own protocols to collect whole blood in K2EDTA tubes. For TCRbeta analysis, collaborators shipped samples as frozen whole blood, isolated PBMCs, or DNA extracted from either of those sample types. Reading from cysteine to phenylalanine, the CDR3 counts 19 amino acids. The DNA shown is the 57-base CDR3, in frame from base 1. V loses 1 base at its end and J loses 6 bases; junction bases beyond the gene matches: 13. The germline V gene (reference sequence) sets CDR1 to LGHDT and CDR2 to YNNKEL. The entry originates in a study of blood T cell repertoires in COVID-19 (dated by TCRdb to 2019 to 2021). General notes on the study: Samples from collaborators originated in the United States, Italy and Spain and spanned both the acute and convalescent phases of COVID-19. Deeply sampled blood TCRbeta repertoires from subjects exposed to, actively infected with, or recovered from COVID-19 were included in the dataset. Nearly every sample came with metadata listing a de-identified subject ID, COVID-19 status, age in years and sex. The material from the prospective study consisted of cDNA or gDNA derived from T cells, B-cell-depleted T cells, or PBMCs. The samples were drawn from the first 160 participants of the ongoing ImmuneRACE study and from 1,254 subjects provided by 6 global collaborators. The repertoires were released in a freely available public database meant as a resource for research on the immune response to SARS-CoV-2. Where HLA class I and class II types were available, the types were taken from metadata supplied by the sample provider, not from assay-based typing.

Beyond this particular receptor, the publication reports: Clinical and demographic metadata were provided uncurated, with the amount varying by source and participant.

The immunoSEQ Assay, a bias-controlled multiplex PCR, was used to amplify TCRbeta CDR3 regions from genomic DNA. As for the original processing: The number of nucleated cells in each sample was estimated from the amplification of reference gene primers within the assay. To quantify the absolute abundance of each unique TCRbeta CDR3 rearrangement, sequence reads were collapsed and filtered. For each sample, productive Simpson clonality was calculated as the square root of Simpson's diversity index over productive rearrangements. TCRdb mirrors the immuneACCESS table, restricted to in-frame sequences. Some clones are absent from its copies; in checked studies, under half trace to an unresolved V gene, and the reason for the others is unknown. The V and J calls and clone size come from that table; D and trimming were worked out from the DNA. The sample records some 49,000 clones, around four fifths of which are singletons. The ten largest clonotypes hold roughly 3% of the sample.

Sequencing input: peripheral blood. Rearrangement joined TRBV3-1 (or the pseudogene TRBV3-2) to TRBJ2-2; the central 11 bases match TRBD2. The receptor's source is a woman aged 55-69 years with acute or convalescent COVID-19. The CDR3 protein: CASSQVPTSGRSGAGELFF. At the DNA level, the sequence is TGTGCCAGCAGCCAAGTTCCAACTAGCGGGAGATCTGGAGCCGGGGAGCTGTTTTTT.